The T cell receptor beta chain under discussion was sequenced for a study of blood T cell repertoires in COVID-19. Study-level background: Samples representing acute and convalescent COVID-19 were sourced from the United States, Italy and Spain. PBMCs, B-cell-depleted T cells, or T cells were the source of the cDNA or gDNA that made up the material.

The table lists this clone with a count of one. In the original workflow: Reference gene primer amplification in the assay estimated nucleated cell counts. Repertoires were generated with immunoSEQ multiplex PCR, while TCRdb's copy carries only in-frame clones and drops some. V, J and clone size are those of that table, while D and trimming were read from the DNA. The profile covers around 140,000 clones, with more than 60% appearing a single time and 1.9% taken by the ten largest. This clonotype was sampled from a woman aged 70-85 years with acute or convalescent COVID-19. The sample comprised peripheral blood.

The CDR3, as DNA: TGTGCCAGCAGTCTTACAGGGTCTTACGGCTACACCTTC. This codes for CASSLTGSYGYTF. The chain carries TRBV27 and TRBJ1-2; TRBD1 might be the D (6 bases). The CDR3 spans 13 residues. From germline, CDR1 is MNHEY and CDR2 SMNVEV (reference sequence). Trimming removed 5 bases from V and 8 bases from J, with 15 bases in between.